One and the same sample provided the 15 T cell receptor beta chains below, sequenced in a study of memory CD4+ T cells and cytomegalovirus serostatus. The sort gate was single viable CD3+CD4+CD8-CD45RO+ cells for memory CD4+ T cells. TCRdb's copy holds only in-frame clones and misses some; the assay was immunoSEQ multiplex PCR. The sample records some 80,000 clones, about 85% being singletons. The sample was memory CD4+ T cells from blood. The source of these receptors is an adult in good health and CMV-seronegative.

This clone has just one count. The chain uses TRBV28 and TRBJ1-6; D gene ambiguous. The germline gives CDR1 MDHEN, CDR2 SYDVKM. Trimming removed 6 bases from V and 9 bases from J, with 18 bases in between. This CDR3 is built from 15 residues. The CDR3 DNA sequence: TGTGCCAGCAGACCTTCCGACGGAATCATTTCACCCCTCCACTTT. Amino acid sequence: CASRPSDGIISPLHF.

The chain uses TRBV15 and TRBJ2-1, with D maybe TRBD2 (5 bases). CDR3 length: 16 amino acids. V lost 1 base and J 8 bases, leaving 18 bases between the germline ends. The germline V gene encodes CDR1 LNHNV and CDR2 YYDKDF (reference sequence). The DNA for the CDR3 is TGTGCCACCAGCAGAGGGACCCGAAGGAGGAGCGATGAGCAGTTCTTC. Protein sequence: CATSRGTRRRSDEQFF.

V and J are TRBV4-3 and TRBJ1-5; D uncertain. V was pared by 0 bases and J by 0 bases, with 6 bases between. CDR1 LGHNA and CDR2 YSLEER come from the germline V gene. The CDR3 totals 15 residues. CDR3 region: CASSQDPDSNQPQHF. CDR3 sequence (DNA): TGCGCCAGCAGCCAAGATCCCGATAGCAATCAGCCCCAGCATTTT.

This chain links TRBV6-4 with TRBJ2-7, with 8 positions matching TRBD1. Germline values: CDR1 MRHNA, CDR2 SNTAGT. The V gene end was trimmed by 0 bases and the J gene end by 6 bases; junction bases not matched to a gene: 19. The CDR3 spans 19 residues. CDR3 bases: TGTGCCAGCAGTGACTCAAATAGGGGACAGGTGGGGTACCCTTCCGAGCAGTACTTC. This encodes CASSDSNRGQVGYPSEQYF.

The chain joins TRBV29-1 to TRBJ2-5; tentatively, D is TRBD2 (6 bases). The CDR3 sequence is 12 residues long. Germline assignment: CDR1 SQVTM and CDR2 ANQGSEA. Trimming removed 6 bases at V and 7 bases at J, with 15 bases between. The DNA of the CDR3 is TGCAGCGTAGCGACGGTCGGGGGGACCCAGTACTTC. Translating gives CSVATVGGTQYF.

The V call is TRBV10-1, the J call TRBJ1-5; perhaps TRBD1 as D (5 bases). The CDR3 loop spans 13 amino acids. With 6 bases removed from V and 4 bases from J, the gap between germline ends came to 10 bases. Germline V gene sequence: CDR1 WNHNN, CDR2 SYGVQD (reference sequence). CDR3 region: CASSPGLNQPQHF. The CDR3 coding sequence is TGCGCCAGCAGCCCAGGGTTAAATCAGCCCCAGCATTTT.

This clone came up once. This chain joins TRBV9 and TRBJ1-4, with D perhaps TRBD1 (5 bases). Germline lookup yields CDR1 SGDLS and CDR2 YYNGEE. Trimming took off 0 bases at V and 8 bases at J, with 14 bases between the two ends. This CDR3 region has 15 residues. CDR3 sequence (DNA): TGTGCCAGCAGCGTAGGAGGGACTCCTGTCGAAAAACTGTTTTTT. This codes for CASSVGGTPVEKLFF.

This clone was found once. V is TRBV29-1 and J is TRBJ2-3; D possibly corresponds to TRBD2 (7 bases). The germline V gene encodes CDR1 SQVTM and CDR2 ANQGSEA. Trimming removed 6 bases at V and 4 bases at J, with 14 bases between. CDR3 length equals 13 residues. The CDR3 DNA sequence: TGCAGCGTAGGGGGGGGCAGCGCAGATACGCAGTATTTT. It codes for CSVGGGSADTQYF.

The rearrangement joins TRBV9 to TRBJ1-6; 9 nucleotides match TRBD1. Germline V gene sequence: CDR1 SGDLS, CDR2 YYNGEE. J was trimmed by 9 bases and V by 0 bases; bases with no gene match: 7. There are 16 residues in the CDR3. CDR3 nucleotide sequence: TGTGCCAGCAGCGTAGGGGGACAGGGATTCGGTTCACCCCTCCACTTT. As protein: CASSVGGQGFGSPLHF.

The rearrangement uses TRBV7-9 and TRBJ1-1, with unresolved D. Germline V gene data show CDR1 as SEHNR and CDR2 as FQNEAQ (reference sequence). The CDR3 spans 13 residues. V was cut by 2 bases and J by 5 bases, with 9 bases left in between. In nucleotides, the CDR3 is TGTGCCAGCAGCTTAATGGATTCTACTGAAGCTTTCTTT. Its protein is CASSLMDSTEAFF.

This clone was counted once. This sequence joins TRBV10-3 and TRBJ2-2, with a tentative D call TRBD2 (6 bases). Looked up from germline, CDR1 is ENHRY and CDR2 is SYGVKD. V lost 10 bases, J lost 0 bases, and 12 bases lay in between. The CDR3 loop spans 14 amino acids. The CDR3 loop reads CATAGTSNTGELFF. The CDR3 bases are TGTGCCACGGCCGGGACTTCGAACACCGGGGAGCTGTTTTTT.

The chain links TRBV6-5 to TRBJ2-7; 8 bases agree with TRBD2. In germline, CDR1 is MNHEY, CDR2 SVGAGI. The V and J ends lost 5 bases and 3 bases, in that order; junction bases with no gene match: 9. CDR3 size: 15 residues. The CDR3 region has the DNA TGTGCCAGCAGTCCCCCTTCGGGGGGGCACTACGAGCAGTACTTC. It encodes CASSPPSGGHYEQYF.

This chain links TRBV18 with TRBJ2-3; the D call may be TRBD1 or TRBD2 (6 bases each). The germline V gene has CDR1 KGHSH and CDR2 LQKENI. This CDR3 spans 14 amino acids. Trimming stripped 0 bases from V and 6 bases from J, with 10 bases between. The CDR3 loop reads CASSPPSGADTQYF. CDR3 DNA sequence: TGTGCCAGCTCACCACCTTCGGGGGCGGATACGCAGTATTTT.

This chain connects TRBV7-2 to TRBJ1-6; the D gene is possibly TRBD1 (5 bases). V was cut by 4 bases and J by 6 bases, with 13 bases left in between. The CDR3 is made up of 15 amino acids. Germline values: CDR1 SGHTA, CDR2 FQGNSA. The CDR3 loop reads CASSSGATLNSPLHF. The CDR3 nucleotides are TGTGCCAGCAGCTCCGGGGCAACCCTTAATTCACCCCTCCACTTT.

The rearrangement uses TRBV6-6 and TRBJ1-2; D ambiguous. Germline V gene lookup returns CDR1 MNHNY and CDR2 SVGAGI (reference sequence). V lost 6 bases and J lost 4, with 12 bases in between. The CDR3 contains 13 residues. CDR3 DNA: TGTGCCAGCAGCCCCACCCCGGGCTATGGCTACACCTTC. Its protein product is CASSPTPGYGYTF.